The rows below give T cell receptor beta chains drawn from one sample of a study of blood T cell repertoires in COVID-19. Profiling relied on immunoSEQ multiplex PCR, and the TCRdb table lists in-frame clones only, not all of them. The table lists 200,000 to 250,000 clones, 83% of them singletons. Sample: PBMCs or T cells enriched from blood (not recorded which). These TCRs come from a woman in her fifties or sixties who had been exposed to COVID-19. Each CDR3 is given with its conserved first and last residue. The order of the fields is V gene, J gene, CDR3 protein.

TRBV5-4,TRBJ1-1,CASSLGQGGLAEAFF
TRBV7-3,TRBJ2-1,CASSLRLAGTGDEQFF
TRBV29-1,TRBJ2-5,CSVVWTLETQYF
TRBV10-1,TRBJ2-5,CASSAQGGKTQYF
TRBV5-1,TRBJ1-6,CASSLIGQVDSPLHF
TRBV2,TRBJ1-3,CASSEIRGLTGNTIYF
TRBV5-4,TRBJ1-4,CASSLDRFNEKLFF
TRBV27,TRBJ2-3,CASSSVRGTDTQYF
TRBV9,TRBJ2-5,CASSPKRTGETQYF
TRBV7-9,TRBJ1-1,CASSSWTGVQVGAEAFF
TRBV15,TRBJ1-6,CATSSRVSPLHF
TRBV5-4,TRBJ2-5,CASSALDRVGRETQYF
TRBV7-2,TRBJ2-5,CASSLMQGKTQYF
TRBV5-6,TRBJ1-1,CASSFRGIASFEAFF
TRBV19,TRBJ2-2,CASRREGGELFF
TRBV7-2,TRBJ1-1,CASSTYRVGTEAFF
TRBV5-1,TRBJ2-3,CASSLVAGGLRREVYF
TRBV5-4,TRBJ1-6,CASSWDRNSPLHF
TRBV30,TRBJ1-2,CASTEVGSLTSGGYTF
TRBV7-9,TRBJ1-6,CASSIGQFNSPLHF
TRBV5-6,TRBJ2-4,CASSGPGQGFLNIQYF
TRBV7-2,TRBJ2-3,CASSPGLAGGQDTQYF
TRBV12-3/TRBV12-4,TRBJ1-5,CASSLGGQPQHF
TRBV7-2,TRBJ2-3,CASSPGGTQYF
TRBV24-1,TRBJ2-4,CATSGAKNIQYF
TRBV29-1,TRBJ1-4,CSARRATNEKLFF
TRBV11-2,TRBJ1-5,CASSLGSAGRQPQHF
TRBV10-3,TRBJ2-7,CAISGTGTGTYEQYF
TRBV28,TRBJ1-5,CASSRRTGFNQPQHF
TRBV7-2,TRBJ2-7,CASSRGGSSYEQYF
TRBV12-3/TRBV12-4,TRBJ1-1,CASSLGGGQAFF
TRBV28,TRBJ2-1,CASGTSGGVDEQFF
TRBV24-1,TRBJ1-2,CATSGGQSYGYTF
TRBV6-2/TRBV6-3,TRBJ2-7,CASSYPTISYEQYF
TRBV11-2,TRBJ1-1,CASSLGGWNTEAFF
TRBV13,TRBJ1-6,CASRRRGDRDTPLHF
TRBV3-1/TRBV3-2,TRBJ1-1,CASTLTGTATEAFF
TRBV28,TRBJ1-1,CASSFHARAFF
TRBV7-9,TRBJ1-1,CASSLWATKTEAFF
TRBV4-3,TRBJ2-7,CASSQAGGPYEQYF
TRBV11-1,TRBJ2-7,CASSFLRGGNEQYF
TRBV29-1,TRBJ1-1,CSVDVYGGGTEAFF
TRBV5-5,TRBJ2-3,CASSLTSGADTQYF
TRBV5-1,TRBJ2-5,CASSPGTSKETQYF
TRBV11-2,TRBJ2-7,CASSLGAALSSGDYEQYF
TRBV5-1,TRBJ1-3,CASSRVGPTGNTIYF
TRBV11-2,TRBJ1-6,CASSWDDRGNSPLHF
TRBV6-6,TRBJ2-3,CASSPPGTDTQYF
TRBV7-2,TRBJ2-2,CASSAGGNTGELFF
TRBV5-1,TRBJ1-5,CASSPGTGGRQPQHF
TRBV3-1/TRBV3-2,TRBJ1-1,CASSQEERGNTEAFF
TRBV7-7,TRBJ1-5,CASSLGDSPVKPQHF
TRBV4-3,TRBJ1-5,CASSQDNSRANQPQHF
TRBV19,TRBJ1-2,CASTGQGSNYGYTF